The T cell receptor beta chain under discussion was sequenced for a study of CD8+ T cells in alopecia areata. About the research overall: At a dose of 5 to 10 mg twice daily, oral tofacitinib was given to treated patients.

Sequencing used cDNA as its template, made by extracting RNA and reverse transcribing it. Sequencing used immunoSEQ multiplex PCR; TCRdb keeps in-frame clones, though not all of them. Here the sample spans more than 200,000 clones, under 70% being singletons. CDR1 is SGHDT and CDR2 is YYEEEE in the germline V gene. V was shortened by 0 bases and J by 0 bases, with 8 bases between the two germline ends. The CDR3 is 15 amino acids. Study results and caveats: Among the cells sequenced in scalp samples are also the resident alphabeta T cells of normal skin. Alopecia totalis/universalis scalp especially showed more expanded CD8+ clones than normal scalp.

Sample treatment: oral pan-JAK inhibitor, 5-10 mg twice daily. On this clone itself: What it recognizes is unknown.

The chain couples TRBV5-6 to TRBJ2-3; TRBD1 might be the D (5 bases). The source material was CD4+ T cells sorted from blood, sampled at week 44, from a patient treated with tofacitinib. The clonotype comes from a human donor with alopecia areata. For the CDR3, the DNA is TGTGCCAGCAGCTTGGTCAGGACAAGCACAGATACGCAGTATTTT. The encoded protein is CASSLVRTSTDTQYF.